This TCR beta chain is drawn from a study of blood T cell repertoires in COVID-19. Germline V gene lookup returns CDR1 GTSNPN and CDR2 SVGIG (reference sequence). The length of the CDR3 is 14 residues. After removal of 3 bases from V and 1 base from J, the junction contained 1 base not matched to a gene. The data were produced by immunoSEQ multiplex PCR, yet TCRdb's version contains in-frame clones alone and is incomplete. The table lists approximately 490,000 clones, around 87% of them singletons. As concerns this clone: The same CDR3 is also encoded by other DNA sequences in this sample.

The receptor's source is a woman aged 18-30 years who had recovered from COVID-19. V usage is TRBV30 and J usage is TRBJ2-3; 10 bases agree with TRBD2. Material: PBMCs or T cells enriched from blood (not recorded which). The CDR3 DNA reads as TGTGCCTGGAGCCTAGCGGGGGGCACAGATACGCAGTATTTT. Encoded protein: CAWSLAGGTDTQYF. Drawing the rest from reference TRBV30 and TRBJ2-3, the complete variable domain is SQTIHQWPATLVQPVGSPLSLECTVEGTSNPNLYWYRQAAGRGLQLLFYSVGIGQISSEVPQNLSASRPQDRQFILSSKKLLLSDSGFYLCAWSLAGGTDTQYFGPGTRLTVL.